This paragraph covers one T cell receptor beta chain sequence. This entry belongs to a study of PD-L1 blockade in urothelial cancer. Turning to the study itself: Blood was tested 3 weeks (second dose) and 6 weeks into treatment.

Per the germline V gene, CDR1 is SGHKS and CDR2 is YYEKEE (reference sequence). CDR3 size: 14 residues. Losses at the gene ends were 0 bases for V and 6 bases for J; bases not matched to a gene: 5. Clones were sequenced by immunoSEQ multiplex PCR, and TCRdb holds only the in-frame ones, with some missing. The sample yields about 82,000 clones, 90% to 95% seen once. The starting material was PBMCs, obtained around atezolizumab (anti-PD-L1) treatment. This chain uses TRBV5-5 with TRBJ2-7; 8 bases map to TRBD2. The source is a man aged 60 to 69 with urothelial cancer. CDR3 nucleotide sequence: TGTGCCAGCAGCTTGGTTCTCAGCGGGGGCGAGCAGTACTTC. Its translation: CASSLVLSGGEQYF.